Listed here are 9 T cell receptor beta chains from one sample, sequenced in a study of neurological immune-mediated disorders. TCRdb analysed the 5' RACE reads with MiXCR anew, one entry per CDR3 protein. Among approximately 51,000 distinct CDR3 sequences listed, about 3% were seen once. The specimen sequenced was PBMCs. The receptor set was obtained from a middle-aged man with multiple sclerosis.

This clonotype was observed many times. The V gene is TRBV7-6, the J gene TRBJ1-5; unclear D gene. The CDR3 sequence is 15 residues long. V lost 0 bases, J lost 0 bases, and 6 bases lay in between. Germline V gene sequence: CDR1 SGHVS, CDR2 FNYEAQ. In DNA, the CDR3 is TGTGCCAGCAGCTTAGCGCACGCTAGCAATCAGCCCCAGCATTTT. This sequence encodes CASSLAHASNQPQHF.

This clonotype was seen ten or more times. The chain carries TRBV2 and TRBJ2-2; D is possibly TRBD1 (6 bases). This CDR3 region has 13 residues. Trimming pared 6 bases from V and 4 bases from J, leaving 9 bases between. Per germline, CDR1 SNHLY and CDR2 FYNNEI. The CDR3 spells CASRQGSTGELFF. Here the CDR3 DNA reads TGTGCCAGCAGACAGGGTAGCACCGGGGAGCTGTTTTTT.

J is TRBJ1-2 and V is TRBV6-5, with 9 positions matching TRBD1. Trimming at V came to 6 bases and at J to 7 bases, leaving 9 bases not matched to a gene. The CDR3 length is 14 residues. The V gene's germline CDR1 is MNHEY and CDR2 SVGAGI. CDR3: CASRRTGAPFGYTF. DNA for the CDR3: TGTGCCAGCAGACGGACAGGGGCACCGTTTGGCTACACCTTC.

This clonotype was recorded many times. This chain uses TRBV28 with TRBJ2-7; D is undetermined. V lost 2 bases, J lost 3 bases, and 14 bases lay in between. The germline V gene encodes CDR1 MDHEN and CDR2 SYDVKM. This CDR3 has 15 residues. CDR3 amino acids: CASSLPLDGYYEQYF. CDR3 coding DNA: TGTGCCAGCAGTTTACCCCTTGACGGATACTACGAGCAGTACTTC.

Ten or more counts support this clonotype. The chain recombines TRBV24-1 with TRBJ2-7, with 7 positions matching TRBD1. This CDR3 has 15 amino acids. Germline CDR1 KGHDR, CDR2 SFDVKD. V shed 3 bases and J 2 bases; nucleotides not matched to a gene: 6. The CDR3 DNA reads TGTGCCACCAGTGATGGCGACAGGGACCCCTACGAGCAGTACTTC. Translating gives CATSDGDRDPYEQYF.

This clonotype occurred a few times. The chain joins TRBV10-1 to TRBJ1-2, with 10 bases that match TRBD1. J lost 3 bases, V lost 7 bases, and 2 bases had no gene match. The germline V gene encodes CDR1 WNHNN and CDR2 SYGVQD (reference sequence). The CDR3 sequence is 13 residues long. For the CDR3, the DNA is TGCGCCAGCATTGGGACAGGGGACTATGGCTACACCTTC. This encodes CASIGTGDYGYTF.

At least ten counts were recorded for this clonotype. The chain combines TRBV20-1 with TRBJ2-5, with a weak D call TRBD1 (7 bases). The CDR3 extends over 14 amino acids. Trimming took off 0 bases at V and 5 bases at J, with 13 bases between the two ends. The germline V gene has CDR1 DFQATT and CDR2 SNEGSKA (reference sequence). The chain's CDR3 is CSARDQGGAETQYF. The DNA for the CDR3 is TGCAGTGCTAGAGATCAGGGGGGCGCCGAGACCCAGTACTTC.

This clonotype was seen many times. This sequence joins TRBV10-3 and TRBJ1-2; 10 bases align to TRBD1. The CDR3 consists of 16 residues. V gave up 6 bases and J gave up 4 bases; unmatched junction bases: 11. CDR1 and CDR2 from the germline V gene are ENHRY and SYGVKD. The CDR3 protein is CAIRGTGENVSYGYTF. For the CDR3, the DNA is TGTGCCATCAGAGGGACAGGGGAGAACGTCTCCTATGGCTACACCTTC.

This clonotype was counted many times. This chain connects TRBV11-2 to TRBJ2-7; TRBD2 matches 10 bases. Germline V lookup: CDR1 SGHAT, CDR2 FQNNGV. The CDR3 extends over 15 amino acids. The junction had 8 bases not matched to a gene; V was cut back by 5 bases and J by 4 bases. CDR3: CASSPGLAKLYEQYF. The DNA of the CDR3 is TGTGCCAGCAGCCCGGGACTAGCGAAGTTATACGAGCAGTACTTC.